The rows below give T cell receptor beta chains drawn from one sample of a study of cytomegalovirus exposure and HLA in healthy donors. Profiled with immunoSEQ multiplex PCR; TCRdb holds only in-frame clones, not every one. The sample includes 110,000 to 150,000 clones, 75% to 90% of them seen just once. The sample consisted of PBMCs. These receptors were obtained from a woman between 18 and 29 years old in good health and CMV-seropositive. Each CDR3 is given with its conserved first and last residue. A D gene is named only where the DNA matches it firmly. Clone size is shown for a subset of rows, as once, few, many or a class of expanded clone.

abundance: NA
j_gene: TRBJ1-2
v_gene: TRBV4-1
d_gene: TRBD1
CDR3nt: TGCGCCAGCAGCCAAGATCTCGTGGCAGGGGGCACGGACTATGGCTACACCTTC
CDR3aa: CASSQDLVAGGTDYGYTF

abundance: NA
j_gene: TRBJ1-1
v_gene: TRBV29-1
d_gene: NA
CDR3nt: TGCAGCGTTGATCGAGATGACAGGAACACTGAAGCTTTCTTT
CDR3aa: CSVDRDDRNTEAFF

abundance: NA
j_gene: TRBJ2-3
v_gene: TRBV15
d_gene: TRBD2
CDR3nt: TGTGCCACCAGCACTTCACTAGCGGGGCTTAACACAGATACGCAGTATTTT
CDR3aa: CATSTSLAGLNTDTQYF

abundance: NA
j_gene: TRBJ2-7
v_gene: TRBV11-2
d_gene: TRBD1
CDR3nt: TGTGCCAGCAGCAATCTATCCGGACAGGGGGTAGGACGGGAGCAGTACTTC
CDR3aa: CASSNLSGQGVGREQYF

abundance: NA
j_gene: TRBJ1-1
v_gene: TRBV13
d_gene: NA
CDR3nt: TGTGCCAGCAGCTTTGACGGCAGGGGAATGAACACTGAAGCTTTCTTT
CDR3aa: CASSFDGRGMNTEAFF

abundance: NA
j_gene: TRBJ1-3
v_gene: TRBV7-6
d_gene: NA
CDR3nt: TGTGCCAGCAGCTTAGACCATGGACGGGACTCTGGAAACACCATATATTTT
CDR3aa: CASSLDHGRDSGNTIYF

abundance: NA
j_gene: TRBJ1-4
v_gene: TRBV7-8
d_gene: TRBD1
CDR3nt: TGTGCCAGCAGCTTAGGATCGGGGACAGGGAGGGAAAAACTGTTTTTT
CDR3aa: CASSLGSGTGREKLFF

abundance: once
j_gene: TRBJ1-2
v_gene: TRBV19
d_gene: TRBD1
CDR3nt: TGTGCCAGTACACCCTGGGACAGTTACTATGGCTACACCTTC
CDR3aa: CASTPWDSYYGYTF

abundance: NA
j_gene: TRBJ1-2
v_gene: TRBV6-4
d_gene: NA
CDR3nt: TGTGCCAGCAGTGACTCACCCGGGAGAGGCAGAGGAGGCTACACCTTC
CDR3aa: CASSDSPGRGRGGYTF

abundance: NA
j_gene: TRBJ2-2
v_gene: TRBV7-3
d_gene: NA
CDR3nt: TGTGCCAGCAGCCCCAGGGAGGCCGGGGAGCTGTTTTTT
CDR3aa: CASSPREAGELFF

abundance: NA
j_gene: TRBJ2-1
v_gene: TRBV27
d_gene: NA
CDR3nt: TGTGCCAGCAGTTTAAACAGGGCCTACAATGAGCAGTTCTTC
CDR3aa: CASSLNRAYNEQFF

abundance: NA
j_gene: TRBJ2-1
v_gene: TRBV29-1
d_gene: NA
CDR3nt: TGCAGCGCCCGAAGGGACTCGGGTTTGGGAGAGCAGTTCTTC
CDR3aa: CSARRDSGLGEQFF

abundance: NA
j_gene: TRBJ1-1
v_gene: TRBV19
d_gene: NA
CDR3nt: TGTGCCAGTAGTATGCGGGGGAACACTGAAGCTTTCTTT
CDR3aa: CASSMRGNTEAFF

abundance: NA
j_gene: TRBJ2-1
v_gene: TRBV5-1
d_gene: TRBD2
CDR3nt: TGCGCCAGCAGCGAGAGCGGGGACAATGAGCAGTTCTTC
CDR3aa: CASSESGDNEQFF

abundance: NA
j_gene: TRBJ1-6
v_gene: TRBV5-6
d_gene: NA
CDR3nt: TGTGCCAGCAGCCAAAACAGGGTTTGGAATTCACCCCTCCACTTT
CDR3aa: CASSQNRVWNSPLHF

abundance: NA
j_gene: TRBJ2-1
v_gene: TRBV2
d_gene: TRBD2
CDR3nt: TGTGCCACCCAGGGGCGGGGGGGACACCCTTTAAATGAGCAGTTCTTC
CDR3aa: CATQGRGGHPLNEQFF

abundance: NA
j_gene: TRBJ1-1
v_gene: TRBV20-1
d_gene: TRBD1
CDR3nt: TGCAGCGCGACAGGGGGTATAGAAGCTTTCTTT
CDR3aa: CSATGGIEAFF

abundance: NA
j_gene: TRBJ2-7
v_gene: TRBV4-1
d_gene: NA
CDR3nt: TGCGCCAGCAGCCAAGATTTCGGGGTATTGACCTACGAGCAGTACTTC
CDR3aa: CASSQDFGVLTYEQYF

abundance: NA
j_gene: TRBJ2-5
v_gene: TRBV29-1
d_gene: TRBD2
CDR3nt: TGCAGCGTTCTTGTCAGCGGGGGGCAAGAGACCCAGTACTTC
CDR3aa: CSVLVSGGQETQYF

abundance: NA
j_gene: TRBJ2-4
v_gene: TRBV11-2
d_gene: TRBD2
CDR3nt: TGTGCCAGCAGGAGGACCGGGGGGGCGATGGCCAAAAACATTCAGTACTTC
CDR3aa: CASRRTGGAMAKNIQYF

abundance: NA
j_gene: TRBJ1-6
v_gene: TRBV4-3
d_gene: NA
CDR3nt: TGCGCCAGCAGCCAAGATGGCGGGATCCAATCACCCCTCCACTTT
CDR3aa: CASSQDGGIQSPLHF

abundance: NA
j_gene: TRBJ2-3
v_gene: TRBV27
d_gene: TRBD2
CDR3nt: TGTGCCAGCAGTTTATCGATCTCGGCGGGGGGACTCACAGATACGCAGTATTTT
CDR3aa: CASSLSISAGGLTDTQYF

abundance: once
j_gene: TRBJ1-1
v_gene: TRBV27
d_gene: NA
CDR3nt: TGTGCCAGCAGTTCGTCGGACAGCAACACTGAAGCTTTCTTT
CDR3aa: CASSSSDSNTEAFF

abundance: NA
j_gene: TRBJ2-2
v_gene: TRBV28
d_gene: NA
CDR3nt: TGTGCCAGCAGCCGGGACGGGGAGCTGTTTTTT
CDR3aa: CASSRDGELFF

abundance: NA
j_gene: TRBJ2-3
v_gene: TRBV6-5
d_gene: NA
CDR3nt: TGTGCCAGCAGTTCATATGACGGGAGCACAGATACGCAGTATTTT
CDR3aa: CASSSYDGSTDTQYF

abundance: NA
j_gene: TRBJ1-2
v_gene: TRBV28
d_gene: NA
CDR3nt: TGTGCCAGCAGCTCGGGGATGAGTGGCTACACCTTC
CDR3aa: CASSSGMSGYTF

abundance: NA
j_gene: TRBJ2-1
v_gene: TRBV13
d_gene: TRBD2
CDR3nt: TGTGCCAGCAGCCTCCCTGGCGGGGGGGCCTTCCATTCGGCGCAGTTCTTC
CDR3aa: CASSLPGGGAFHSAQFF

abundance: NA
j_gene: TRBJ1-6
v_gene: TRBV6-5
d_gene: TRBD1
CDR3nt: TGTGCCAGCAGTTACCTGGAACAGGGGGCACGATCACCCCTCCACTTT
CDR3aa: CASSYLEQGARSPLHF

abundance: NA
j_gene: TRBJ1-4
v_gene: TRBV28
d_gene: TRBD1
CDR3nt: TGTGCCAGCAGTTTAGGGGGACAGGGCTCTCAAAAACTGTTTTTT
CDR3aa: CASSLGGQGSQKLFF

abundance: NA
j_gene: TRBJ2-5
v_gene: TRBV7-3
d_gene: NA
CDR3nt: TGTGCCAGCAGCCCGAGGTCCTCTCAAGAGACCCAGTACTTC
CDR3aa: CASSPRSSQETQYF

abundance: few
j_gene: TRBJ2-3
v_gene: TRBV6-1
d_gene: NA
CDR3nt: TGTGCCAGCAGTGAAGCATCAGGGGATACAGATACGCAGTATTTT
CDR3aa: CASSEASGDTDTQYF

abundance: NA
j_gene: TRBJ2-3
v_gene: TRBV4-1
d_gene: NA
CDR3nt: TGCGCCAGCAGCCAAGATAGAATGGTCCTTGGCACAGATACGCAGTATTTT
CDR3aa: CASSQDRMVLGTDTQYF

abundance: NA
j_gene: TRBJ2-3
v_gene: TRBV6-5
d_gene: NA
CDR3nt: TGTGCCAGCAGTGTTCACAGGGAAGATACGCAGTATTTT
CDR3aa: CASSVHREDTQYF

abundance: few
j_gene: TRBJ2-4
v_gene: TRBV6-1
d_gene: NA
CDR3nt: TGTGCCAGCCGACTAGCCAAAAACATTCAGTACTTC
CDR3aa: CASRLAKNIQYF

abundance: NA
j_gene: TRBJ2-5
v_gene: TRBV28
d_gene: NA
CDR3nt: TGTGCCAGCAGTTTTTCAGGCCCCGAGATCGGGACCCAGTACTTC
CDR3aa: CASSFSGPEIGTQYF

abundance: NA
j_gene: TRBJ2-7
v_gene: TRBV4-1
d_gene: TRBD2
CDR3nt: TGCGCCAGCAGGGTGACTAGCGGGGGGGACTACGAGCAGTACTTC
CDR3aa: CASRVTSGGDYEQYF

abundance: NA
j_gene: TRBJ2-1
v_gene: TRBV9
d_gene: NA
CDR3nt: TGTGCCAGCAGCGTAGGTATGGGGGCCTCGGATGAGCAGTTCTTC
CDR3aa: CASSVGMGASDEQFF

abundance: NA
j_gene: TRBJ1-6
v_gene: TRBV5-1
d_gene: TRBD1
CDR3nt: TGCGCCAGCAGCTGGGACAGGGACGGGCCCCTCCACTTT
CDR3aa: CASSWDRDGPLHF

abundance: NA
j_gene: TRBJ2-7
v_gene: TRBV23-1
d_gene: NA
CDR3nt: TGCAACCAAGCCATAGGGGGAACCTACGAGCAGTACTTC
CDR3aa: CNQAIGGTYEQYF

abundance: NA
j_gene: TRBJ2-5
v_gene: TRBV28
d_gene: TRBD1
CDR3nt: TGTGCCAGCAGTTATGACAGGGGCCGCCAAGAGACCCAGTACTTC
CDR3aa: CASSYDRGRQETQYF

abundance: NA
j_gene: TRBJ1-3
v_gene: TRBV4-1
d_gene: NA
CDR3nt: TGCGCCAGCAGCCAAGAGGGGCCCCCGAGCTCTGGAAACACCATATATTTT
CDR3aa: CASSQEGPPSSGNTIYF

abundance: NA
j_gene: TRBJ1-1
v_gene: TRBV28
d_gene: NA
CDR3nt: TGTGCCAGCAGTCCGACCTGGGCAGCACCTTTCACTGAAGCTTTCTTT
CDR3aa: CASSPTWAAPFTEAFF

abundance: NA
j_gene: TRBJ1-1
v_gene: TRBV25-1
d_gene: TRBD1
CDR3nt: TGTGCCAGCAGTGAATTCCAGGGGGCTACTGAAGCTTTCTTT
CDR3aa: CASSEFQGATEAFF

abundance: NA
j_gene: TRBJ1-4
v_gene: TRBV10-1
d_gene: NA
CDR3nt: TGCGCCAGCAGTGAGCAGGGGCCGACTAATGAAAAACTGTTTTTT
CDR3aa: CASSEQGPTNEKLFF

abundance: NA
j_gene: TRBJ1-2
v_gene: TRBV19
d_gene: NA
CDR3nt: TGTGCCAGTAGTATACTCGGGGTAATCTATGGCTACACCTTC
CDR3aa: CASSILGVIYGYTF

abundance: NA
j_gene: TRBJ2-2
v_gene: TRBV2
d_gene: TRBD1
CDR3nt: TGTGCCAGCCTTGAGGACAGGGCCGGCGGGGAGCTGTTTTTT
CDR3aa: CASLEDRAGGELFF